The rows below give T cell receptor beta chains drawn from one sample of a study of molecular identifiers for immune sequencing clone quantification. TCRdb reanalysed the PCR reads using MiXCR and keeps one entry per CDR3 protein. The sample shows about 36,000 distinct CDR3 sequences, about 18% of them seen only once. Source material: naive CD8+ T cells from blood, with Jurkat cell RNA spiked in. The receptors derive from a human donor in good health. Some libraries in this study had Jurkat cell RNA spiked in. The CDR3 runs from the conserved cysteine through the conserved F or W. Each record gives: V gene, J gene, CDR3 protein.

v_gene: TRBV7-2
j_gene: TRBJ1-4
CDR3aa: CASSREGQGANKKLFF

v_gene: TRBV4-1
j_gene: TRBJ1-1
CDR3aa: CASSLDRGTEAFF

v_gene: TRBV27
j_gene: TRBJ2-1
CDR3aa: CATRGYEQFF

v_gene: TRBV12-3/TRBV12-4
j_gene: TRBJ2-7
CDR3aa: CASRGTSGTHEQYF

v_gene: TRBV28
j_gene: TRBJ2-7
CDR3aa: CASSLFLAGAYEQYF

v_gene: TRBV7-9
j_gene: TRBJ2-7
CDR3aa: CASSLKNEQYF

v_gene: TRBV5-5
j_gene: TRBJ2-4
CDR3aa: CASSSLAGGLNIQYF

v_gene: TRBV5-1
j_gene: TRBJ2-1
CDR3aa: CASSLRTSGAYYNEQFF

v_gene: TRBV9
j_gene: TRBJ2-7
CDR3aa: CASSVDFPSQYEQYF

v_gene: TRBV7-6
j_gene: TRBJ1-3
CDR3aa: CASRHSTGGSGNTIYF

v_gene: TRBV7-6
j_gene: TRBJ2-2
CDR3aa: CVSRDRDANTGELFF

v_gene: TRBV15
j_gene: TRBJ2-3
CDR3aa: CATSPGSDTQYF

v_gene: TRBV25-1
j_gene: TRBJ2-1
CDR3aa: CASSEYERPGRRYNEQFF

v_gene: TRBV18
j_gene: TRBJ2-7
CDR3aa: CASSPPTYEQYF

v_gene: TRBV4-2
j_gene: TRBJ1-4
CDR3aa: CASSHGAVFNGKLFF

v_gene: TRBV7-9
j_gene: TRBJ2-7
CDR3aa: CASSPDGSYEQYF

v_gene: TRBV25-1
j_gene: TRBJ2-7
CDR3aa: CASSESRGHLEQYF

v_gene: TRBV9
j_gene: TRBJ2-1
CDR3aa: CASAGGAPHSGRPSLLNEQFF

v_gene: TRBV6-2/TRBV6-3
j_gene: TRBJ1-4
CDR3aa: CASSRISNPGKLFF

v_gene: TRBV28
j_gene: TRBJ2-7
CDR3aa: CASRARDRRSYEQYF

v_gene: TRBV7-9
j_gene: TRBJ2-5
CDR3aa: CASSLARLVETQYF

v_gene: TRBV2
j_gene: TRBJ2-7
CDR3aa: CASGLGGEQYF